What follows describes a single T cell receptor beta chain. Trimming stripped 6 bases from V and 2 bases from J, with 10 bases between. This CDR3 has 12 amino acids. The germline CDR1 and CDR2 sequences are SQVTM and ANQGSEA. In the authors' workflow: Cell counts per sample came from amplifying reference gene primers. Here immunoSEQ multiplex PCR was the method, and the copy in TCRdb shows in-frame clones only, minus some. V and J calls and clone size are those listed in that table; D and trimming were worked out from the DNA. This sample yields 350,000 to 400,000 clones, of which roughly 90% are seen a single time; around 7.4% belongs to the top ten. The data were obtained in a study of blood T cell repertoires in COVID-19. On the study more broadly: Italy, Spain and the United States were the sources of the convalescent and acute COVID-19 samples.

Seattle enrolled patients during active infection and tracked them longitudinally. The sample taken for sequencing was peripheral blood. This TCR was sampled from a woman between 55 and 75 years old with COVID-19, enrolled during active disease. This chain connects TRBV29-1 to TRBJ1-1; tentative D call: TRBD1 (6 bases). Written as DNA, the CDR3 is TGCAGCGTGACAGGATTTAACACTGAAGCTTTCTTT. This sequence encodes CSVTGFNTEAFF.